Listed below are T cell receptor beta chains from one sample, sequenced in a study of human thymus T cells. Clones were read by immunoSEQ multiplex PCR, and TCRdb kept only the in-frame ones, dropping some. The sample carries some 130,000 clones, about 93% recorded once. Material: thymus tissue. These receptors were collected from a boy younger than two with a congenital heart defect but otherwise immunologically healthy. Each CDR3 is given with its conserved first and last residue. The order of the fields is J gene, D gene, V gene, clone size, CDR3 DNA, CDR3 protein. D genes are given only for firm matches. Some rows mark clone size as missing; the rest say once, few, many or name a class of expanded clone.

TRBJ1-2	.	TRBV10-3	.	TGTGCCATCAGCGAACTCGACAGCTATGGCTACACCTTC	CAISELDSYGYTF
TRBJ1-1	.	TRBV11-2	once	TGTGCCAGCAGCTTAGAGATGTGTGAAGCTTTCTTT	CASSLEMCEAFF
TRBJ1-2	TRBD1	TRBV7-8	.	TGTGCCAGCAGCACTCAGGGGGCCGGGACTGAGGAAACCTTC	CASSTQGAGTEETF
TRBJ2-2	TRBD2	TRBV9	.	TGTGCCAGCAGCGTAGGGTCTAGCGGGGGGCAGTACACCGGGGAGCTGTTTTTT	CASSVGSSGGQYTGELFF
TRBJ2-7	.	TRBV28	.	TGTGCCAGCAGTTTAGCTCGGCGGGGGCTCTACGAGCAGTACTTC	CASSLARRGLYEQYF
TRBJ1-1	.	TRBV29-1	.	TGCAGCGCCCCGCGAGCGGGGAGAACTGAAGCTTTCTTT	CSAPRAGRTEAFF
TRBJ2-7	TRBD2	TRBV6-1	.	TGTGCCAGCAGTGGCGGGACTAGCGGGGGCTCTTACGAGCAGTACTTC	CASSGGTSGGSYEQYF
TRBJ1-6	TRBD1	TRBV14	.	TGTGCCAGCAGCCAACAACCGGGACAGGAGGAATCACCCCTCCACTTT	CASSQQPGQEESPLHF
TRBJ2-7	TRBD1	TRBV27	.	TGTGCCAGCAGTCGCCTTGGAACCGGGACAGGGATCTCCTACGAGCAGTACTTC	CASSRLGTGTGISYEQYF
TRBJ1-1	TRBD1	TRBV11-2	.	TGTGCCAGCAGGTCAGGGGGCGGCACTGAAGCTTTCTTT	CASRSGGGTEAFF
TRBJ1-1	.	TRBV4-2	.	TGTGCCAGCAGCCAAGAAAGGGGAAGGAGAGCTTTCTTT	CASSQERGRRAFF
TRBJ1-5	.	TRBV27	.	TGTGCCAGCAGTTTGGAGAGCAATCAGCCCCAGCATTTT	CASSLESNQPQHF
TRBJ1-2	.	TRBV27	.	TGTGCCAGCAGTTCCACAGATGCCCCTGGCTACACCTTC	CASSSTDAPGYTF
TRBJ2-5	.	TRBV15	.	TGTGCCACCAGCAGTTCGGAGACCCAGTACTTC	CATSSSETQYF
TRBJ1-4	TRBD1	TRBV29-1	.	TGCAGCGCTCGGGACAGGGGTCGGGAAAAACTGTTTTTT	CSARDRGREKLFF
TRBJ1-2	TRBD1	TRBV9	once	TGTGCCAGCAGCGTAGTGGGGTCCGGGACAGGAGTAACCCATGGCTACACCTTC	CASSVVGSGTGVTHGYTF